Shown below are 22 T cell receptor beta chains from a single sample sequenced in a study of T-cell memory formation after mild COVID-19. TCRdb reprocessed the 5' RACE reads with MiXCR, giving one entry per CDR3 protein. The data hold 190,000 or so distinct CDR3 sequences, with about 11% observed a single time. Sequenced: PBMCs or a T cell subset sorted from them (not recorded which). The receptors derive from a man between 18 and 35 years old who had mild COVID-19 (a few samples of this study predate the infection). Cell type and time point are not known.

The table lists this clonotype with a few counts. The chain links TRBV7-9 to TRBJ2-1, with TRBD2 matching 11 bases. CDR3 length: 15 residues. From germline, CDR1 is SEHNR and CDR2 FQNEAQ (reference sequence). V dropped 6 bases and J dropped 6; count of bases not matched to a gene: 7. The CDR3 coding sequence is TGTGCCAGCAGACCCCTAGCGGGGGGCGGCAATGAGCAGTTCTTC. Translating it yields CASRPLAGGGNEQFF.

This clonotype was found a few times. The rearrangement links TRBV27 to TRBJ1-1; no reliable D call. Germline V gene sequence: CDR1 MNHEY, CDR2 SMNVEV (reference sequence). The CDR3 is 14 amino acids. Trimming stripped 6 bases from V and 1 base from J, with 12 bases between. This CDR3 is CASSRFGRNTEAFF. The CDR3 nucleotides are TGTGCCAGCAGCCGCTTCGGACGGAACACTGAAGCTTTCTTT.

The CDR3 loop reads CASSSTTGGTYNEQFF. The DNA of the CDR3 is TGTGCCAGCAGTTCAACGACAGGGGGTACTTACAATGAGCAGTTCTTC. The chain combines TRBV28 with TRBJ2-1; 9 bases are a match to TRBD1. The CDR3 is 16 amino acids. The germline CDR1 and CDR2 sequences are MDHEN and SYDVKM. V was clipped by 4 bases and J by 4 bases; unmatched bases: 8.

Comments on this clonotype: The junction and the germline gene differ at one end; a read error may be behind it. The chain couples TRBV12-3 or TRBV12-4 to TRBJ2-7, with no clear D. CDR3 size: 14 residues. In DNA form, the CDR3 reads TGTGCCAGCAGCCTAGAACGGGCCCGCTACGATCAGTACTTC. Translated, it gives CASSLERARYDQYF.

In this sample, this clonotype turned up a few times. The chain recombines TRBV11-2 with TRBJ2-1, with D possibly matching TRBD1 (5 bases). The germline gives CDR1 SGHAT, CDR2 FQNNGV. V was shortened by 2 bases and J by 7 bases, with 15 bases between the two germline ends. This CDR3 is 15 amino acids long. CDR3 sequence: CASSLYRGFGNEQFF. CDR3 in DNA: TGTGCCAGCAGCTTATATAGGGGTTTTGGAAATGAGCAGTTCTTC.

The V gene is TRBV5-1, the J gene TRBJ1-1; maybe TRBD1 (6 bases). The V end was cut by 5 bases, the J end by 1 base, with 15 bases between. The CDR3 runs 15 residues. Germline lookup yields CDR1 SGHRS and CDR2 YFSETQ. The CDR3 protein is CASRAAPGANTEAFF. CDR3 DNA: TGCGCCAGCAGGGCTGCCCCGGGGGCGAACACTGAAGCTTTCTTT.

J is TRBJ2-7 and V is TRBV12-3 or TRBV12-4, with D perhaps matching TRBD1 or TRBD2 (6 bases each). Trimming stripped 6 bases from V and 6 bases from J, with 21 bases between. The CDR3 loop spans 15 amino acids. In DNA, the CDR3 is TGTGCCAGCAGCCGTCGAGGGGGAGGTCTAAGCGAGCAGTACGTC. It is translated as CASSRRGGGLSEQYV.

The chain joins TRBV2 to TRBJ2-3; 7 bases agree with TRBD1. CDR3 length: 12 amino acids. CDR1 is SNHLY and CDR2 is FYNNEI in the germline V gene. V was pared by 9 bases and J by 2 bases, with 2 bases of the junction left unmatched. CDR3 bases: TGTGCCAGGGGGACAGTCACAGATACGCAGTATTTT. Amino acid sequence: CARGTVTDTQYF. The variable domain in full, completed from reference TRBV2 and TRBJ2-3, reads EPEVTQTPSHQVTQMGQEVILRCVPISNHLYFYWYRQILGQKVEFLVSFYNNEISEKSEIFDDQFSVERPDGSNFTLKIRSTKLEDSAMYFCARGTVTDTQYFGPGTRLTVL.

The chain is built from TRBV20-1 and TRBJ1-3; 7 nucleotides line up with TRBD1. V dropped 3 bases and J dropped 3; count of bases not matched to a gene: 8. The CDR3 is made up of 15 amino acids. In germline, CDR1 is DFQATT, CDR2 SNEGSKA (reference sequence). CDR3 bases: TGCAGTGCTAGGGAGGCTAGGGGGCTTGGAAACACCATATATTTT. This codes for CSAREARGLGNTIYF.

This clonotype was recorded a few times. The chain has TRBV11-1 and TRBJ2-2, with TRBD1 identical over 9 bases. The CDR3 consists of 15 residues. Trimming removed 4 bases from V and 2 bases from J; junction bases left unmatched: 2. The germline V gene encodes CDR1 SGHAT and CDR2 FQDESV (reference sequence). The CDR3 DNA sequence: TGTGCCAGCAGCTCACAGGGGGCAAACACCGGGGAGCTGTTTTTT. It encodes CASSSQGANTGELFF.

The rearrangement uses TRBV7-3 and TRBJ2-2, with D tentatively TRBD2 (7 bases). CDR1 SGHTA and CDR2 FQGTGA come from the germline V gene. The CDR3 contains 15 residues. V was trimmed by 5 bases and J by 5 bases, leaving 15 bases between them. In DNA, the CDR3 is TGTGCCAGCAGCCCACTCGGGGGGCTAACCGGGGAGCTGTTTTTT. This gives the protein CASSPLGGLTGELFF.

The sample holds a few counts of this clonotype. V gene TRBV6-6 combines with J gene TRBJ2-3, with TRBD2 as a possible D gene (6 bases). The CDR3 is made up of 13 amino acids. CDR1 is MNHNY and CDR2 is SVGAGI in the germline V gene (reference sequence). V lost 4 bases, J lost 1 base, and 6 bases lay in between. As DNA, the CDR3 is TGTGCCAGCAGTTGGGGGGGCACAGATACGCAGTATTTT. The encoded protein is CASSWGGTDTQYF.

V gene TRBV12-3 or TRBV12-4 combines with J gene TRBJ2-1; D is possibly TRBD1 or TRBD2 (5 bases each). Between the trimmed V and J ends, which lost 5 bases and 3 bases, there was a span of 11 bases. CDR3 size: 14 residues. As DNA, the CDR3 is TGTGCCAGCAGTCCGGGGCCGCTCTACAATGAGCAGTTCTTC. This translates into CASSPGPLYNEQFF.

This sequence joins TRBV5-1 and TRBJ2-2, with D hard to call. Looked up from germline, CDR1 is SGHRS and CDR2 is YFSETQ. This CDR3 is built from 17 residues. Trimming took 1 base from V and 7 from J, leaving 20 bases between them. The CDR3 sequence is CASSLPEPYSYSGELFF. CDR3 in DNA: TGCGCCAGCAGCTTGCCAGAACCTTATAGCTACAGCGGGGAGCTGTTTTTT.

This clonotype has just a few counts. The CDR3 nucleotides are TGTGCCAGCAGCTCCCCCAGTGGGCACACAGATACGCAGTATTTT. It codes for CASSSPSGHTDTQYF. V and J are TRBV7-6 and TRBJ2-3, with D unclear. The CDR3 runs 15 residues. Germline V gene lookup returns CDR1 SGHVS and CDR2 FNYEAQ. The V end was cut by 4 bases, the J end by 2 bases, with 13 bases between.

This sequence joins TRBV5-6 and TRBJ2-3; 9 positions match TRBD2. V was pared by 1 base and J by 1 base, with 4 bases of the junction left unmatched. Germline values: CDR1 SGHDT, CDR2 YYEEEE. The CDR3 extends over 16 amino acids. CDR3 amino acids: CASSLRVAGGTDTQYF. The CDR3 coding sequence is TGTGCCAGCAGCTTGAGGGTAGCGGGGGGCACAGATACGCAGTATTTT.

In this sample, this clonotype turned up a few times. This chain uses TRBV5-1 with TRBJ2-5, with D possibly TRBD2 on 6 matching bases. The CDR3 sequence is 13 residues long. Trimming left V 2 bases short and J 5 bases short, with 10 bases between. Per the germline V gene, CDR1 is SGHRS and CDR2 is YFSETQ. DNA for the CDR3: TGCGCCAGCAGCTTCCCGGAGGGGGAGACCCAGTACTTC. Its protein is CASSFPEGETQYF.

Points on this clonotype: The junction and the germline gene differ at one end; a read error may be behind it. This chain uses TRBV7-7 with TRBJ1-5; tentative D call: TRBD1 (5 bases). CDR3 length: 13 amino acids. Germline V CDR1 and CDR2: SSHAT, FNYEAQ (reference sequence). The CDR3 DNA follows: TGTGCTAGCAGCTCGATCCCAGGGCAGCCCCAGCATTTT. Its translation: CASSSIPGQPQHF.

The CDR3 sequence is CASSARGRGGTGELFF. The CDR3, as DNA: TGTGCCAGCAGTGCCCGAGGCAGGGGTGGCACCGGGGAGCTGTTTTTT. This chain connects TRBV6-5 to TRBJ2-2; a weak D match, TRBD1 (6 bases). V lost 5 bases and J 4 bases, leaving 17 bases between the germline ends. Germline loops: CDR1 MNHEY, CDR2 SVGAGI. This CDR3 spans 16 amino acids.

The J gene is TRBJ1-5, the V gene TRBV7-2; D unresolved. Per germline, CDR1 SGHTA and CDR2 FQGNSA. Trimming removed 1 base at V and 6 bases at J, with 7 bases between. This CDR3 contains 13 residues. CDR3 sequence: CASSLGSAQPQHF. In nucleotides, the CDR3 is TGTGCCAGCAGCTTAGGGAGCGCTCAGCCCCAGCATTTT.

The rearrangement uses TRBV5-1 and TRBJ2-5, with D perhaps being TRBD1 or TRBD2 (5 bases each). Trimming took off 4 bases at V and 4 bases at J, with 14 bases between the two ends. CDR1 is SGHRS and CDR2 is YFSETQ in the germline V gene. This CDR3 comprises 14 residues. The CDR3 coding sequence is TGCGCCAGCAGCCCCGGGACGACCCCAGAGACCCAGTACTTC. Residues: CASSPGTTPETQYF.

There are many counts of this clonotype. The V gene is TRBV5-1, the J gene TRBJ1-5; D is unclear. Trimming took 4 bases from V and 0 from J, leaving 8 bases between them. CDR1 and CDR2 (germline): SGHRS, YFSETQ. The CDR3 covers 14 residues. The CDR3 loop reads CASSPENSNQPQHF. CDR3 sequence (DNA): TGCGCCAGCAGCCCGGAGAATAGCAATCAGCCCCAGCATTTT. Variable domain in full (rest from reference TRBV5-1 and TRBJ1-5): KAGVTQTPRYLIKTRGQQVTLSCSPISGHRSVSWYQQTPGQGLQFLFEYFSETQRNKGNFPGRFSGRQFSNSRSEMNVSTLELGDSALYLCASSPENSNQPQHFGDGTRLSIL.